This entry describes one TCR beta chain. It has no known antigen specificity. No base-level quality is on record; no much larger clone is a single base apart. The data were taken from a study of cytomegalovirus exposure and HLA in healthy donors (dated by TCRdb to 2017 to 2019). In the study overall: According to an earlier analysis of 587 of the donors, about 179 million T cells yielded roughly 100 million unique TCR beta sequences and 250 to 350 Gb of sequence data. An early release that covered about 600 HLA-typed donors contained about 300 gigabases of sequencing data and around 85 million unique TCR sequences. The genetic ancestry cluster associated with self-reported Caucasian donors included 70% to 85% of the 398 genotyped donors. The study was designed to test whether signatures of past pathogen exposure could be identified by cataloging public T cell receptors. The T cell repertoires of some 700 subjects were profiled by immunosequencing and related to cytomegalovirus serostatus. Besides the first cohort of under 700 subjects, a separate validation cohort made up of 120 different subjects was used. High-throughput TCR immunosequencing, statistical association of individual TCRs with disease status, and machine learning were combined to predict cytomegalovirus infection status. To study patterns of TCR occurrence, a later analysis re-analyzed previously published TCR beta repertoires from hundreds of donors and added high-resolution HLA genotyping. The later analysis used no new phenotypic data to find candidate immune exposures, relying instead on TCR beta sequences and their occurrence across donors. An earlier analysis of around 580 of the donors used high-throughput TCR beta sequencing to judge whether each TCR beta V gene segment behaved as functional or pseudogenic. Donor age, sex, ethnicity and CMV serostatus were collected together with the repertoire data. A later genetic analysis used genome-wide SNP genotypes for about three fifths of the roughly 700 donors, treating that subset as a discovery cohort. Every repertoire in the discovery cohort had been generated on one and the same sequencing platform. HLA typing included class I and class II loci at four-digit resolution. The number of typed donors differed by locus: about 620-640 for A, B, C, DRB1 and DQB1; approximately 530 for DQA1; 606 for DPA1; and roughly 490 for DPB1. Because of strong linkage in the cohort, four to six DR-DQ haplotypes were treated as single units for association and clustering. Among some 400 genotyped donors of the cohort, an average of around 240,000 unique TCR beta nucleotide sequences were sequenced per donor, around 18% of them non-productive. Study-wide findings and limitations: A further reported finding was that TCR beta sequences accurately predicted the HLA-A and HLA-B alleles for most subjects in the first cohort. According to the authors, the approach could potentially be generalized to other disease states and immunological phenotypes. In a later analysis, several top co-occurrence clusters were reported to appear linked to parvovirus B19, influenza, CMV and Epstein-Barr virus. The study listed 164 TCR beta chains as associated with cytomegalovirus. In a later analysis, the rate of TCR association differed among HLA loci, with DRB1 alleles having the most associated TCRs and HLA-C alleles having the fewest. For the cohort, immune exposure information was limited to CMV serostatus. Some IMGT-functional V segments, including TRBV6-2 and TRBV6-3, could not be distinguished by the 87-base-pair reads and were therefore excluded. Because counts were too low, more than 15 rarely observed V segments, including chromosome 9 orphons, were left out of the earlier analysis of over 550 of the donors. While some public TCRs were present in many individuals, most TCR sequences turned up only very rarely across donors. Sequencing depth was assumed to be roughly uniform across donors in the presence/absence analyses, though that assumption may not hold. In a later analysis, HLA-associated TCR beta chains were found to be more clonally expanded and to have lower generation probabilities than equally common non-associated chains. Strong co-occurrence of HLA alleles, especially DR and DQ, made assigning TCR associations to individual alleles difficult. An association between a missense DCLRE1C variant and V-gene and J-gene trimming of TCR beta chains was found in a later genetic analysis and replicated in an independent cohort. Most CMV-associated TCR beta chains appeared to be HLA-restricted in a later analysis, and the HLA associations seemed to be driven largely by CMV exposure. HLA typing was unavailable for some donors at each locus, so association tests used only the typed subset. According to a later genetic analysis, donors in an Asian-associated ancestry cluster had fewer N-insertions in productive TCRs than the approximately 650-donor mean. Linkage disequilibrium might explain the correlated functional status among segregating V segments, but an unknown experimental factor could not be excluded. In a later analysis, some 18,000 TCR beta sequences were associated with specific HLA alleles at a false discovery rate of 0.05. Broadly in line with IMGT annotations, most TCR beta V segments showed up in productive rearrangements about 87% or about 30% of the time in an earlier analysis of 450 to 600 of the donors. In both the original and validation cohorts, the classifier was reported to diagnose cytomegalovirus status with high specificity and sensitivity. In vitro tests confirmed that a few of the cytomegalovirus-associated TCR beta chains recognize cytomegalovirus antigens. The cohort was sequenced for TCR beta chains only, and without alpha or paired-chain data the features that could be detected were limited. The sequencing pipeline was judged likely to have produced a cluster of highly shared sequence variants as a technical artifact.

Including the terminal cysteine and phenylalanine, the CDR3 comprises 18 residues. Only the CDR3 portion is preserved as DNA: 54 bases, with reading frame beginning at the first base. The germline V and J ends show losses of 2 bases and 0 bases respectively, and no gene match explains 9 bases of the junction. CDR1 and CDR2, per the germline V gene, are SGHTA and FQGTGA. The method behind the library was the immunoSEQ multiplex PCR assay. For the multiplex PCR, a mixture combining 60 forward primers for TCR Vbeta segments and 13 reverse primers for TCR Jbeta segments was used. The CDR3 region of rearranged TCR beta genes was amplified from genomic DNA with a multiplex PCR assay. Amplified TCR beta libraries were sequenced as 87-base-pair reads on the Illumina HiSeq System. The published analysis was carried out like this. A later analysis tallied 75 million to 95 million unique TCR beta chains across the 700 or so repertoires, and roughly 11 million of those chains were shared by two or more donors. Raw reads were error-corrected and collapsed into unique sequences with a nearest-neighbor algorithm that merged closely related sequences to remove PCR and sequencing errors. Alignment of CDR3 sequences to IMGT reference sequences was used to assign V, D and J gene segments. For a sequence to be retained, a match of at least six nucleotides to both a V gene segment and a J gene segment was required. A rearrangement was called productive if the CDR3 had no stop codons and remained in frame with V and J, and every other rearrangement was called non-productive. Following IMGT convention, CDR3 was defined as the stretch from the second conserved V-encoded cysteine to the conserved J-encoded phenylalanine. In an earlier analysis of 550 to 650 of the donors, sequences lacking an unambiguous match to a single V gene segment were excluded. In an earlier analysis of approximately 500 of the donors, a V segment was called functional when productive rearrangements were above 56.7%, and segregating when the standard deviation between donors exceeded 5%. A statistical classification framework was developed to diagnose cytomegalovirus status using the catalog of TCR beta chain sequences. In a later analysis, V and J genes were assigned by comparing TCR nucleotide sequences against IMGT/GENE-DB human TR gene sequences. In a later analysis, CDR3 sequences and most-parsimonious VDJ recombination scenarios were assigned using the TCRdist pipeline. In a later analysis, every TCR beta chain was defined by the combination of its CDR3 amino acid sequence and its V-gene family, and reads without a unique V-gene family were dropped. As a way to deal with suspected cross-contamination and a sequencing artifact, a later analysis dropped approximately 590 nucleotide sequences that were highly shared and had low generation probability. In a later analysis, a clonal expansion index for each public chain was calculated from normalized within-repertoire ranks of inferred template counts. In a later analysis, generation probabilities were computed using a VDJ recombination model fitted to out-of-frame rearrangements, and the results were checked against IGoR. In a later analysis, hypergeometric tests were used to score TCR-TCR, TCR-HLA and TCR-CMV co-occurrence, with a repertoire-size bias correction applied to TCR pairs. False discovery rates were estimated in a later analysis by permuting HLA or CMV assignments 20 times. In a later analysis, co-occurring TCRs were grouped using DBSCAN, with TCRdist sequence similarity added in when clustering inside HLA-allele-positive subsets. Repertoires with fewer than 30,000 or more than 120,000 public chains were left out of co-occurrence clustering, as were about five repertoires with anomalous nucleotide sharing. As stored in TCRdb, this immuneACCESS dataset retains in-frame rearrangements with V and J assigned. A fraction of the clones does not appear; measured against another copy, unresolved V genes explain less than half of the discrepancy, and the remainder lacks a known reason. Clonal size and the V and J genes are those of that table, whereas D and trimming came from the DNA. The sample table shows roughly 160,000 clones, and 85% are seen once. The ten largest clones represent 1% of the sample.

In total, approximately 610 healthy bone marrow donors made up the cohort. Cohort members were all nominally healthy when sampled, although unrecorded immune exposures were likely present. The donor tested CMV seronegative, placing the donor among the 352 seronegative members of the cohort. A peripheral blood sample was collected from each donor, and TCR beta sequencing was performed on peripheral blood mononuclear cells. Genomic DNA was extracted from the blood cell samples with the Qiagen DNeasy Blood Extraction Kit. The sequenced sample was PBMCs. The rearrangement combines TRBV7-3 with TRBJ2-2; TRBD1 lines up with 7 middle nucleotides. The sequence was obtained from a boy younger than 10 in good health and CMV-seronegative. The nucleotides are TGTGCCAGCAGCTTACGTGGTCAAGGGGGCCCGAACACCGGGGAGCTGTTTTTT. It translates to CASSLRGQGGPNTGELFF. Reference TRBV7-3 and TRBJ2-2 proteins supply the regions before and after the CDR3; the full variable domain is: GAGVSQTPSNKVTEKGKYVELRCDPISGHTALYWYRQSLGQGPEFLIYFQGTGAADDSGLPNDRFFAVRPEGSVSTLKIQRTERGDSAVYLCASSLRGQGGPNTGELFFGEGSRLTVL.